This is a list of T cell receptor beta chains from one sample in a study of blood T cell repertoires in COVID-19. This table comes from immunoSEQ multiplex PCR, and its TCRdb copy is limited to in-frame clones, with some not included. The sample includes about 300,000 clones, around nine tenths of them seen just once. Sequencing was carried out using PBMCs or T cells enriched from blood (not recorded which). The receptors were gathered from a woman aged 18-29 years who had recovered from COVID-19. Each CDR3 is given with its conserved first and last residue. The D gene is left open where the match is weak. The size entry is marked missing in some rows and otherwise reads once, few, many or a size class.

J,V,length,size,D,CDR3,DNA
TRBJ1-5,TRBV13,14,-,-,CASSLTGPGQPQHF,TGTGCCAGCAGCCTTACAGGGCCAGGTCAGCCCCAGCATTTT
TRBJ2-3,TRBV7-9,16,-,-,CASSPPVGGPIDTQYF,TGTGCCAGCAGCCCCCCGGTCGGGGGGCCGATAGATACGCAGTATTTT
TRBJ2-7,TRBV5-8,12,few,-,CAGGDAEYEQYF,TGTGCCGGCGGGGATGCGGAGTACGAGCAGTACTTC
TRBJ2-2,TRBV13,16,-,-,CASSIGKHKNTGELFF,TGTGCCAGCAGCATAGGAAAGCATAAGAACACCGGGGAGCTGTTTTTT
TRBJ2-1,TRBV27,14,-,TRBD2,CASRLAGGPNEQFF,TGTGCCAGCAGATTAGCGGGAGGGCCGAATGAGCAGTTCTTC
TRBJ1-5,TRBV12-3/TRBV12-4,13,-,TRBD1,CASRTGVDQPQHF,TGTGCCAGCAGAACAGGGGTTGACCAGCCCCAGCATTTT
TRBJ1-1,TRBV19,14,-,-,CASSIGQTLFEAFF,TGTGCCAGTAGTATCGGACAGACGCTCTTTGAAGCTTTCTTT
TRBJ2-1,TRBV28,18,-,TRBD1,CASKYQRDRALGDNEQFF,TGTGCCAGCAAGTACCAACGAGACAGGGCCCTTGGTGACAATGAGCAGTTCTTC
TRBJ2-5,TRBV6-4,15,-,-,CASPGGASCDETQYF,TGTGCCAGCCCCGGCGGGGCTTCATGCGACGAGACCCAGTACTTC
TRBJ2-7,TRBV6-5,13,-,-,CASRADFDYEQYF,TGTGCCAGCAGAGCCGATTTTGACTACGAGCAGTACTTC
TRBJ2-4,TRBV7-8,15,-,TRBD2,CASSSTGLGLNIQYF,TGTGCCAGCAGCTCCACGGGACTAGGATTGAACATTCAGTACTTC
TRBJ1-2,TRBV6-5,12,-,-,CASSYDRSGYTF,TGTGCCAGCAGTTACGACAGGAGCGGCTACACCTTC
TRBJ1-3,TRBV6-5,11,-,TRBD1,CARLRGDTIYF,TGTGCCAGGCTCAGGGGGGACACCATATATTTT
TRBJ2-1,TRBV7-3,15,-,-,CASSPSRSSYNEQFF,TGTGCCAGCAGCCCAAGCCGAAGCTCCTACAATGAGCAGTTCTTC
TRBJ2-3,TRBV24-1,13,once,-,CATSDSRGDTQYF,TGTGCCACCAGTGATTCTCGAGGGGATACGCAGTATTTT
TRBJ1-3,TRBV7-2,15,-,-,CASSLVAGRENTIYF,TGTGCCAGCAGCTTAGTAGCGGGACGAGAAAACACCATATATTTT
TRBJ1-1,TRBV11-2,14,-,-,CASSPAGGVTEAFF,TGTGCCAGCAGCCCGGCGGGGGGCGTCACTGAAGCTTTCTTT
TRBJ2-3,TRBV9,14,-,-,CASSANLVTDTQYF,TGTGCCAGCAGCGCGAATCTAGTCACAGATACGCAGTATTTT
TRBJ2-7,TRBV30,14,-,TRBD1,CAWTKGQGSYEQYF,TGTGCCTGGACTAAGGGACAGGGCTCCTACGAGCAGTACTTC
TRBJ2-4,TRBV7-8,13,once,-,CASGYEGKNIQYF,TGTGCCAGCGGGTATGAGGGCAAAAACATTCAGTACTTC
TRBJ2-7,TRBV5-1,15,-,-,CASSLTPTRPYEQYF,TGCGCCAGCAGCTTGACCCCGACACGGCCATACGAGCAGTACTTC
TRBJ2-1,TRBV27,13,few,-,CASSWSIDNEQFF,TGTGCCAGCAGTTGGAGCATAGACAATGAGCAGTTCTTC
TRBJ1-3,TRBV7-9,15,once,-,CASRPLRAGGNTIYF,TGTGCCAGCCGTCCCCTAAGGGCGGGCGGAAACACCATATATTTT
TRBJ1-3,TRBV9,15,-,-,CASSVDGDSGNTIYF,TGTGCCAGCAGCGTAGACGGGGACTCTGGAAACACCATATATTTT
TRBJ1-5,TRBV7-9,14,-,-,CASSSSTGYRPQHF,TGTGCCAGCAGCTCTTCCACAGGTTATCGGCCCCAGCATTTT
TRBJ2-5,TRBV18,15,-,TRBD1,CASSPTTGSRETQYF,TGTGCCAGCTCACCAACGACAGGGTCAAGGGAGACCCAGTACTTC
TRBJ1-1,TRBV10-3,16,-,-,CAISEWGGVMNTEAFF,TGTGCCATCAGTGAATGGGGCGGGGTCATGAACACTGAAGCTTTCTTT
TRBJ2-2,TRBV28,15,-,-,CASSWSGRAGGELFF,TGTGCCAGCAGTTGGTCCGGCCGGGCGGGCGGGGAGCTGTTTTTT
TRBJ1-4,TRBV28,18,-,TRBD1,CASSPWDRGDPTNEKLFF,TGTGCCAGCAGTCCGTGGGACAGGGGAGATCCAACTAATGAAAAACTGTTTTTT
TRBJ1-2,TRBV30,15,-,-,CAWSVGEERNYGYTF,TGTGCCTGGAGTGTAGGGGAGGAAAGGAACTATGGCTACACCTTC
TRBJ2-3,TRBV5-5,15,-,-,CASSLAGPLTDTQYF,TGTGCCAGCAGCTTGGCAGGGCCGCTCACAGATACGCAGTATTTT
TRBJ2-7,TRBV3-1/TRBV3-2,14,-,TRBD1,CASRPTGGSYEQYF,TGTGCCAGCCGACCGACAGGGGGATCCTACGAGCAGTACTTC
TRBJ2-7,TRBV25-1,16,-,TRBD2,CASRQASSGSGNEQYF,TGTGCCAGCAGGCAGGCTTCTAGCGGGAGTGGTAACGAGCAGTACTTC
TRBJ1-5,TRBV2,15,-,-,CASSEGPGVWQPQHF,TGTGCCAGCAGTGAAGGGCCAGGGGTCTGGCAGCCCCAGCATTTT
TRBJ1-5,TRBV2,14,-,TRBD1,CASRPGQGNQPQHF,TGTGCCAGCAGGCCGGGACAGGGGAATCAGCCCCAGCATTTT
TRBJ2-1,TRBV10-3,15,many,TRBD1,CAISEPGTGLHEQFF,TGTGCCATCAGTGAGCCCGGGACAGGCCTCCATGAGCAGTTCTTC
TRBJ1-2,TRBV3-1/TRBV3-2,11,few,-,CASSLRGGYTF,TGTGCCAGCAGCCTTCGAGGAGGCTACACCTTC
TRBJ1-4,TRBV6-5,14,-,TRBD1,CASSYSDRLEKLFF,TGTGCCAGCAGTTACTCGGACAGGCTTGAAAAACTGTTTTTT
TRBJ1-5,TRBV6-1,14,-,-,CASSERRGNQPQHF,TGTGCCAGCAGTGAAAGGCGGGGCAATCAGCCCCAGCATTTT
TRBJ1-2,TRBV9,16,-,-,CASSLGGGAQIYGYTF,TGTGCCAGCAGCCTCGGTGGGGGGGCGCAAATCTATGGCTACACCTTC
TRBJ1-1,TRBV9,13,-,-,CASQSDTNTEAFF,TGTGCCAGCCAGTCGGACACAAACACTGAAGCTTTCTTT
TRBJ1-3,TRBV3-1/TRBV3-2,16,once,-,CASSPTLGVGGNTIYF,TGTGCCAGCAGCCCGACCCTAGGGGTGGGTGGAAACACCATATATTTT